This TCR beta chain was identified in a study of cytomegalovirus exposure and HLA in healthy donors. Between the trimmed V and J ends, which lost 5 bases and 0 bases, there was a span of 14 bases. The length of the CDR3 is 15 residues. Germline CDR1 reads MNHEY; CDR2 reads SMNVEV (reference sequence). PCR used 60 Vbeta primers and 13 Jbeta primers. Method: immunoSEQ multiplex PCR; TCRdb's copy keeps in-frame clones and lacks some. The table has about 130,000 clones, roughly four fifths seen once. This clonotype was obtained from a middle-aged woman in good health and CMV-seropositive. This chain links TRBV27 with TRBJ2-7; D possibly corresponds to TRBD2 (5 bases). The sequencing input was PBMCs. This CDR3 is CASSREPYSSYEQYF. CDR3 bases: TGTGCCAGCAGTAGGGAGCCCTACAGCTCCTACGAGCAGTACTTC.